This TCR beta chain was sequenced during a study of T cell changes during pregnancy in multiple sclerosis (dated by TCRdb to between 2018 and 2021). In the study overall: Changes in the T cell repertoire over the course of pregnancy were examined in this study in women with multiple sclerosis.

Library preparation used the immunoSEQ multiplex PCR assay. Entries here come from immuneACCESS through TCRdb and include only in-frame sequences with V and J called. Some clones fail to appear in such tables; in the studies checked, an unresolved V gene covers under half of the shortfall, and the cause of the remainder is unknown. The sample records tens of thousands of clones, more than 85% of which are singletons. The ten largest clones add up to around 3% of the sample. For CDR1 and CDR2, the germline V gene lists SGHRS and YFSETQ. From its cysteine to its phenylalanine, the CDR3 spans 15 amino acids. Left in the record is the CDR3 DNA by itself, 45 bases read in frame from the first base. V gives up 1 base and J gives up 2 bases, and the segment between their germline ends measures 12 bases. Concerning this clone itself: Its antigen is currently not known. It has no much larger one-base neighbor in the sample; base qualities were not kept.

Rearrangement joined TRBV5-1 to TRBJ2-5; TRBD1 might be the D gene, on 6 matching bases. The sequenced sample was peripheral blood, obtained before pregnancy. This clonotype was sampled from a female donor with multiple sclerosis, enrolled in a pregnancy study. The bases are TGCGCCAGCAGCTTGCCAGGACAGCATCAAGAGACCCAGTACTTC. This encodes CASSLPGQHQETQYF.